Listed below are T cell receptor beta chains from one sample, sequenced in a study of early T cells in non-severe SARS-CoV-2 infection. TCRdb analysed the 5' RACE reads with MiXCR anew, one entry per CDR3 protein. The sample consists of roughly 70,000 distinct CDR3 sequences, roughly 13% of them appearing once. Specimen: whole blood. These receptors all stem from an adult who was a healthcare worker with PCR-confirmed SARS-CoV-2 infection or an uninfected control (not recorded which). Each CDR3 is given with its conserved first and last residue. Fields, in order: V gene, D gene, clone size, J gene, CDR3 DNA, CDR3 protein. A D gene is named only where the DNA matches it firmly. Size values are once, few and many counts, or a class for expanded clones, and some rows have none.

V: TRBV18
D: NA
size: many
J: TRBJ1-2
DNA: TGTGCCAGCTCACCGGGTGGGAGAAACTATGGCTACACCTTC
CDR3: CASSPGGRNYGYTF

V: TRBV4-3
D: NA
size: many
J: TRBJ2-1
DNA: TGCGCCAGCAGCCAAGTGTGGGGTGAGAGGGATACCAATGAGCAGTTCTTC
CDR3: CASSQVWGERDTNEQFF

V: TRBV5-4
D: NA
size: few
J: TRBJ2-5
DNA: TGTGCCAGCAGTCTGGAGGCAGGGGCCGAGACCCAGTACTTC
CDR3: CASSLEAGAETQYF

V: TRBV6-6
D: NA
size: once
J: TRBJ2-7
DNA: TGTGCCAGCAGTCGAAAACAGGGCTACGAGCAGTACTTC
CDR3: CASSRKQGYEQYF

V: TRBV7-9
D: NA
size: few
J: TRBJ1-2
DNA: TGTGCCAGCAGCTTAGCCCAATATGGCTACACCTTC
CDR3: CASSLAQYGYTF

V: TRBV27
D: NA
size: few
J: TRBJ2-1
DNA: TGTGCCAGCAGAAAAGGGGGGCTCAACAATGAGCAGTTCTTC
CDR3: CASRKGGLNNEQFF

V: TRBV6-5
D: NA
size: NA
J: TRBJ1-1
DNA: TGTGCCAGCAGTTACAGGGGTGCCCCTGAAGCTTTCTTT
CDR3: CASSYRGAPEAFF

V: TRBV7-2
D: NA
size: NA
J: TRBJ2-1
DNA: TGTGCCAGCAGCTTATGGGGGGCCGACAATGAGCAGTTCTTC
CDR3: CASSLWGADNEQFF

V: TRBV5-1
D: NA
size: many
J: TRBJ2-5
DNA: TGCGCCAGCAGCTCCGGCCCCGAGACCCAGTACTTC
CDR3: CASSSGPETQYF

V: TRBV28
D: TRBD1
size: many
J: TRBJ2-5
DNA: TGTGCCAGCAGCGACAGGGCGGAGACCCAGTACTTC
CDR3: CASSDRAETQYF

V: TRBV6-2/TRBV6-3
D: NA
size: few
J: TRBJ2-1
DNA: TGTGCCAGCAGTTTTGGGACGGGTGAGCAGTTCTTC
CDR3: CASSFGTGEQFF

V: TRBV7-2
D: NA
size: many
J: TRBJ2-4
DNA: TGTGCCAGCAGCCCCCAAGGGCCAGCGGGTGACAATCTAGCCAAAAACATTCAGTACTTC
CDR3: CASSPQGPAGDNLAKNIQYF

V: TRBV6-1
D: NA
size: medium-sized
J: TRBJ2-7
DNA: TGTGCCAGCAGTGAAGTTAGCGGCAGCTCCTACGAGCAGTACTTC
CDR3: CASSEVSGSSYEQYF

V: TRBV2
D: NA
size: NA
J: TRBJ1-2
DNA: TGTGCCAGCAGCCGGGATCACTATGGCTACACCTTC
CDR3: CASSRDHYGYTF

V: TRBV10-2
D: NA
size: few
J: TRBJ1-2
DNA: TGCGCCAGCAGTTCGGGACAATACTATGGCTACACCTTC
CDR3: CASSSGQYYGYTF

V: TRBV18
D: NA
size: many
J: TRBJ2-7
DNA: TGTGCCAGCTCACCAATTTTCCAGAAAGGTGTCGAGCAGTACTTC
CDR3: CASSPIFQKGVEQYF

V: TRBV7-2
D: NA
size: many
J: TRBJ2-1
DNA: TGTGCCAGCAGCTTAGTATGGTTAGGACAGGAGCAGTTCTTC
CDR3: CASSLVWLGQEQFF

V: TRBV7-9
D: NA
size: few
J: TRBJ1-6
DNA: TGTGCCAGCAGCCGGGGCCGTTCACCCCTCCACTTT
CDR3: CASSRGRSPLHF

V: TRBV7-9
D: TRBD1
size: many
J: TRBJ1-6
DNA: TGTGCCAGCAGCTCTACAGGGGGAGGTGCTATAGATTCACCCCTCCACTTT
CDR3: CASSSTGGGAIDSPLHF

V: TRBV18
D: NA
size: many
J: TRBJ2-1
DNA: TGTGCCAGCTCAGCAACGGGGACCACAAGTATTGAGCAGTTCTTC
CDR3: CASSATGTTSIEQFF

V: TRBV7-3
D: NA
size: few
J: TRBJ2-2
DNA: TGTGCCAGCAGCTTAAATGCCCCCACGGCCACCGGGGAGCTGTTTTTT
CDR3: CASSLNAPTATGELFF

V: TRBV29-1
D: TRBD1
size: many
J: TRBJ1-3
DNA: TGCAGCGTTGAAGATCGGGACAGGAGTGGAAACACCATATATTTT
CDR3: CSVEDRDRSGNTIYF

V: TRBV12-3/TRBV12-4
D: NA
size: many
J: TRBJ2-5
DNA: TGTGCCAGCAGTCTACAGACCGGGACAGAGACCCAGTACTTC
CDR3: CASSLQTGTETQYF

V: TRBV12-5
D: NA
size: NA
J: TRBJ2-7
DNA: TGTGCTAGTGGTTTGCACCGGGACTCTGTAAACTACGAGCAGTACTTC
CDR3: CASGLHRDSVNYEQYF

V: TRBV6-5
D: NA
size: NA
J: TRBJ1-5
DNA: TGTGCCAGCAGTCGAACCGACGGGGATCAGCCCCAGCATTTT
CDR3: CASSRTDGDQPQHF

V: TRBV7-2
D: NA
size: few
J: TRBJ1-2
DNA: TGTGCCAGCACCCCTCCGGGGCAGGGAGGTAATGGCTACACCTTC
CDR3: CASTPPGQGGNGYTF

V: TRBV7-9
D: NA
size: many
J: TRBJ1-1
DNA: TGTGTATGGACCTCCAGGAACACTGAAGCTTTCTTT
CDR3: CVWTSRNTEAFF

V: TRBV20-1
D: NA
size: many
J: TRBJ2-1
DNA: TGCAGTGCTAGAGCCCCCACTAGTAAATCTGAGCAGTTCTTC
CDR3: CSARAPTSKSEQFF

V: TRBV6-1
D: NA
size: few
J: TRBJ2-2
DNA: TGTGCCAGCAGTGAGGGTAACACCGGGGAGCTGTTTTTT
CDR3: CASSEGNTGELFF

V: TRBV12-3/TRBV12-4
D: TRBD2
size: many
J: TRBJ2-1
DNA: TGTGCCAGCAGAGGACTAGCCTCCCATGAGCAGTTCTTC
CDR3: CASRGLASHEQFF

V: TRBV5-4
D: NA
size: many
J: TRBJ2-7
DNA: TGTGCCAGCCAGCAGGAGCCAAGCTCCTACGAGCAGTACTTC
CDR3: CASQQEPSSYEQYF

V: TRBV11-2
D: NA
size: few
J: TRBJ2-7
DNA: TGTGCCAGCAGCTTAGCCAGGGCTTACGAGCAGTACTTC
CDR3: CASSLARAYEQYF

V: TRBV5-1
D: NA
size: NA
J: TRBJ2-3
DNA: TGCGCCAGCAGCAGCTGGTTGAGGGATTCAGGAGATACGCAGTATTTT
CDR3: CASSSWLRDSGDTQYF

V: TRBV6-1
D: TRBD1
size: NA
J: TRBJ2-5
DNA: TGTGCCAGCAGTGATACAGGGGCGGAGACCCAGTACTTC
CDR3: CASSDTGAETQYF

V: TRBV5-4
D: NA
size: many
J: TRBJ2-3
DNA: TGTGCCAGCAGCTCCCCCAGGTTTTCCACAGATACGCAGTATTTT
CDR3: CASSSPRFSTDTQYF

V: TRBV6-2/TRBV6-3
D: TRBD2
size: NA
J: TRBJ2-1
DNA: TGTGCCACCAAAGGACTAGCTTCCTACAATGAGCAGTTCTTC
CDR3: CATKGLASYNEQFF

V: TRBV9
D: NA
size: NA
J: TRBJ1-1
DNA: TGTGCCAGCAGCGTAGAGCAGGGCTTCACTGAAGCTTTCTTT
CDR3: CASSVEQGFTEAFF

V: TRBV18
D: TRBD2
size: few
J: TRBJ2-3
DNA: TGTGCCAGCTCACCACCGGGACTAGCTGGAGGTACGCAGTATTTT
CDR3: CASSPPGLAGGTQYF

V: TRBV7-2
D: NA
size: many
J: TRBJ2-1
DNA: TGTGCCAGCAGCTTAGGGACAGCCTACAATGAGCAGTTCTTC
CDR3: CASSLGTAYNEQFF

V: TRBV18
D: TRBD1
size: many
J: TRBJ1-4
DNA: TGTGCCAGCTCACGAGAACAGGGGGCTGGCTATGGAAAACTGTTTTTT
CDR3: CASSREQGAGYGKLFF

V: TRBV29-1
D: NA
size: NA
J: TRBJ2-7
DNA: TGCAGCGTTGATGTGGGGGTATCCTACGAGCAGTACTTC
CDR3: CSVDVGVSYEQYF

V: TRBV10-3
D: NA
size: NA
J: TRBJ2-7
DNA: TGTGCCATCAGTGAGAGACAGGACTACGAGCAGTACTTC
CDR3: CAISERQDYEQYF

V: TRBV3-1
D: NA
size: NA
J: TRBJ1-1
DNA: TGTGCCAGCAGCCAAGAGGGAGGGTGGAACACTGAAGCTTTCTTT
CDR3: CASSQEGGWNTEAFF

V: TRBV12-3/TRBV12-4
D: NA
size: NA
J: TRBJ1-3
DNA: TGTGCCAGCAGTTTCACTTCTGGAAACACCATATATTTT
CDR3: CASSFTSGNTIYF

V: TRBV7-6
D: NA
size: NA
J: TRBJ2-3
DNA: TGTGCCAGCAGCTTAGCAGGGACGGGGGTCGCAGATACGCAGTATTTT
CDR3: CASSLAGTGVADTQYF

V: TRBV4-1
D: TRBD1
size: many
J: TRBJ2-4
DNA: TGCGCCAGCAGCCAAGCTTCTCCGGGACAGGGATCGACCAAAAACATTCAGTACTTC
CDR3: CASSQASPGQGSTKNIQYF

V: TRBV27
D: NA
size: many
J: TRBJ2-1
DNA: TGTGCCAGCAGAAAGGGGGGGACGAACAATGAGCAGTTCTTC
CDR3: CASRKGGTNNEQFF

V: TRBV5-1
D: TRBD1
size: many
J: TRBJ1-4
DNA: TGCGCCAGCAGCCGAGACAGGGCTAATGAAAAACTGTTTTTT
CDR3: CASSRDRANEKLFF

V: TRBV5-1
D: NA
size: few
J: TRBJ1-5
DNA: TGCGCCAGCAGCTTAGACTTTAGGGGCAATCAGCCCCAGCATTTT
CDR3: CASSLDFRGNQPQHF

V: TRBV20-1
D: TRBD2
size: many
J: TRBJ2-5
DNA: TGCAGTGCTAGAGCACCGCGGGGGTTCCAAGAGACCCAGTACTTC
CDR3: CSARAPRGFQETQYF

V: TRBV20-1
D: NA
size: NA
J: TRBJ1-5
DNA: TGCAGTGCTAGACCTAGCAATCAGCCCCAGCATTTT
CDR3: CSARPSNQPQHF

V: TRBV5-4
D: TRBD1
size: many
J: TRBJ1-1
DNA: TGTGCCAGCAGCGCCACAGGGGTAGGCACTGAAGCTTTCTTT
CDR3: CASSATGVGTEAFF

V: TRBV20-1
D: TRBD1
size: few
J: TRBJ1-6
DNA: TGCAGTGCTAGCCGACAGGGAGCGTCCTATAATTCACCCCTCCACTTT
CDR3: CSASRQGASYNSPLHF

V: TRBV11-2
D: NA
size: many
J: TRBJ1-2
DNA: TGTGCCAGCAGCTTCGGAATCCACTATGGCTACACCTTC
CDR3: CASSFGIHYGYTF

V: TRBV5-5
D: NA
size: many
J: TRBJ2-1
DNA: TGTGCCAGCAGCTTGGCCCCCCACAATGAGCAGTTCTTC
CDR3: CASSLAPHNEQFF